One TCR beta chain is described in this entry. The antigen this receptor binds is unknown. A much larger clone lies one base from this, so it may be a read error. These data originate in a study of T-cell memory formation after mild COVID-19 (dated by TCRdb to the early 2020s). At the level of the whole study: Most TCR sequence clusters were specific to one of the two donors. In a couple of donors, T-cell clones that expanded and contracted after mild COVID-19 were followed by sequencing TCRalpha and TCRbeta repertoires longitudinally. The cohort comprised two young, previously healthy adult volunteers, one female and one male.

Ficoll-Paque density gradient centrifugation was the method used to isolate PBMCs. Results the study describes overall, beyond this receptor: Some responding clones were found in pre-infection memory, which suggests that pre-existing cross-reactive memory T cells took part in the SARS-CoV-2 response. Contracting CD4+ clones were found mainly in CM and EM memory subsets, while CD8+ clones were enriched in EMRA. SARS-CoV-2 specificity of the second-wave clones peaking on day 37 was not confirmed. Clones that contracted from day 15 to 85 showed balanced CD4/CD8 phenotypes, whereas a second wave of clones that expanded from day 15 to 37 leaned towards CD4+. Only a couple of mild cases were covered by the study, and larger cohorts that include severe cases with pre-infection samples were considered necessary.

CDR3 length: 15 amino acids, cysteine to phenylalanine. The only DNA kept is the CDR3, 45 bases in frame from the first base. Trimming removed 0 bases from V and 3 bases from J, leaving 13 bases between the germline ends. Taken from the germline V gene, the CDR1 and CDR2 loops are SGHRS and YFSETQ. The sequencer was an Illumina NovaSeq 6000. cDNA libraries for TCRalpha and TCRbeta were prepared by 5'RACE using constant-segment primers, with sample barcodes and unique molecular identifiers added. Trizol reagent was used to extract RNA from every sample. The libraries were amplified in two PCR steps, and the second step added a second sample barcode and Illumina TruSeq adapters. Sequencing of libraries was performed on an Illumina NovaSeq with 2 x 150 bp paired-end reads. The paper's data handling went like this. Demultiplexing of reads and collapsing into UMI-guided consensus sequences were performed with migec v1.2.7. Using mixcr v2.1.11, UMI consensuses were aligned to TRA and TRB V and J templates and then assembled into clonotypes. A clonotype was counted as expanded or contracted only if both edgeR and NoisET called the change significant, with noise models trained on biological replicates. For edgeR calls, a false discovery rate-adjusted p below 0.01 and a log2 fold-change threshold of 1 were applied. As an exploratory analysis of dynamics, PCA with hierarchical clustering was applied to max-normalized trajectories of the 1000 most abundant clonotypes. Separately sequenced CD4+ and CD8+ repertoires were used to assign a CD4 or CD8 phenotype to each responding clone. TCRdb redid the processing of the public reads, applying fastp at Q25 and MiXCR, and retained in-frame beta chains. All rows with the same CDR3 protein become a single entry with the most common DNA and genes. These V and J calls rely on TCRdb rather than the paper's analysis. This sample has fewer than 350,000 distinct CDR3 sequences in its table, and roughly an eighth of those were observed once. The ten largest clones add up to 21% of the sample.

This sequence uses TRBV5-1 and TRBJ2-7; the D gene is perhaps TRBD1, from 6 matching bases. The specimen was PBMCs or a T cell subset sorted from them (not recorded which). The sequence came from a young man who had mild COVID-19 (a few samples of this study predate the infection). The sample titles of this study are shuffled in the database, so cell type and time point are left out; the donor was told from shared clones. In nucleotides, the sequence is TGCGCCAGCAGCTTGGAGCAGGGGATTATCTACGAGCAGTACTTC. Its amino acids are CASSLEQGIIYEQYF.